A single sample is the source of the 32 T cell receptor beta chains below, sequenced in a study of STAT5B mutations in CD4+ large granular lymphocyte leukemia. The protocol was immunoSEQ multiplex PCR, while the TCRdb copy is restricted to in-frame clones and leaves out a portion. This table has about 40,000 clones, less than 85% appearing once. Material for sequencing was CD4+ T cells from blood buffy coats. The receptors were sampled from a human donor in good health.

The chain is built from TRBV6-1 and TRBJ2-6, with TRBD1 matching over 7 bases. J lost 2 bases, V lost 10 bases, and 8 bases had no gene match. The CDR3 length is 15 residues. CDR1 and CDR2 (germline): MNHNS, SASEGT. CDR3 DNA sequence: TGTGCCACTCGTACAGGGGTCCCTGGGGCCAACGTCCTGACTTTC. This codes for CATRTGVPGANVLTF.

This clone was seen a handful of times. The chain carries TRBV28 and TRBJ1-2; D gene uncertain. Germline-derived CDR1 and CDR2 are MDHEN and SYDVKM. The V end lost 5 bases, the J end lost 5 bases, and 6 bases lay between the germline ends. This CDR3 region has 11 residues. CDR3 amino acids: CASSPQYGYTF. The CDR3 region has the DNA TGTGCCAGCAGTCCCCAATATGGCTACACCTTC.

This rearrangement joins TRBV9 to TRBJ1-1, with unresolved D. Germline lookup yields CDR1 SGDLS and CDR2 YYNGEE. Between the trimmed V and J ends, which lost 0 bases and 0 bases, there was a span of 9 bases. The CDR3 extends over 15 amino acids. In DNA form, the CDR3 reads TGTGCCAGCAGCGTAGGACCAGAGATGAACACTGAAGCTTTCTTT. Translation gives CASSVGPEMNTEAFF. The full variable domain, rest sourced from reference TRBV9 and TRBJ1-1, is DSGVTQTPKHLITATGQRVTLRCSPRSGDLSVYWYQQSLDQGLQFLIQYYNGEERAKGNILERFSAQQFPDLHSELNLSSLELGDSALYFCASSVGPEMNTEAFFGQGTRLTVV.

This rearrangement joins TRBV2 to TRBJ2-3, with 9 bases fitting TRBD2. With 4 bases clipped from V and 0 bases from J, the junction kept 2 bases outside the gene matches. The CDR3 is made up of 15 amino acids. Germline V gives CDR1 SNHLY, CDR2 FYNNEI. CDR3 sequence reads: CASSVLAGSTDTQYF. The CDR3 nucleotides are TGTGCCAGCAGTGTGCTAGCGGGAAGCACAGATACGCAGTATTTT.

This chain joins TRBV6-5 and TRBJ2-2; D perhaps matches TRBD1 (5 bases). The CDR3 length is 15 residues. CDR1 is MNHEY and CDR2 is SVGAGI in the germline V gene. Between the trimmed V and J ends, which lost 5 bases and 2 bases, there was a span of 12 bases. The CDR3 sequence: CASSKIDRNTGELFF. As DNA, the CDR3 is TGTGCCAGCAGTAAAATCGACAGAAACACCGGGGAGCTGTTTTTT.

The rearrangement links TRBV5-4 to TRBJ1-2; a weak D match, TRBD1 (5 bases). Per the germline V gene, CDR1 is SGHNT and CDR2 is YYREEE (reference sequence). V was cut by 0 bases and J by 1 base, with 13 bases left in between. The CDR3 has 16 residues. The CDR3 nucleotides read TGTGCCAGCAGCTTGGCTGGCAGGGTGGGTAACTATGGCTACACCTTC. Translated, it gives CASSLAGRVGNYGYTF.

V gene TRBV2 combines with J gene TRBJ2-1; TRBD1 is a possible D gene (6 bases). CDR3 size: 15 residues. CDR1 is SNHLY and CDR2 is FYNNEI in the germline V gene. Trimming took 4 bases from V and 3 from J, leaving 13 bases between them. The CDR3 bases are TGTGCCAGCAGTGTGCTTGCGACAGGCTACAATGAGCAGTTCTTC. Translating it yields CASSVLATGYNEQFF.

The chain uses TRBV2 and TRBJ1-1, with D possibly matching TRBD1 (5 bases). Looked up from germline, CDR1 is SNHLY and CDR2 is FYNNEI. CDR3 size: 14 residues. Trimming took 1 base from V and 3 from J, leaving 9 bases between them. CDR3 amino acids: CASSEEGGDTEAFF. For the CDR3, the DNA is TGTGCCAGCAGTGAAGAAGGAGGGGACACTGAAGCTTTCTTT.

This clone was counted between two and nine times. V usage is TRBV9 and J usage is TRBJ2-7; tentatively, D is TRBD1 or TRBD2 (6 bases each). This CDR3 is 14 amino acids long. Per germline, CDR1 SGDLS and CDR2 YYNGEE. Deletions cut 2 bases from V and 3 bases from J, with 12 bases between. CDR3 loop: CASSVGGGHYEQYF. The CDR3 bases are TGTGCCAGCAGCGTCGGAGGGGGACACTACGAGCAGTACTTC.

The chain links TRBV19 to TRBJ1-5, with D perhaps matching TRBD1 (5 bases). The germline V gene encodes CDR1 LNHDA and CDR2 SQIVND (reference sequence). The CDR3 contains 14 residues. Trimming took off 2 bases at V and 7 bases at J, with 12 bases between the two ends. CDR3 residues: CASSIQGRMQPQHF. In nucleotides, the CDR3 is TGTGCCAGTAGTATACAGGGAAGAATGCAGCCCCAGCATTTT.

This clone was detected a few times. The CDR3 here is CASSLQGADTQYF. As DNA, the CDR3 is TGTGCCAGCAGCTTACAGGGGGCAGATACGCAGTATTTT. The genes are TRBV5-4 and TRBJ2-3, with TRBD1 identical over 8 bases. CDR1 is SGHNT and CDR2 is YYREEE in the germline V gene (reference sequence). Trimming removed 2 bases from V and 4 bases from J; junction bases left unmatched: 0. The length of the CDR3 is 13 residues.

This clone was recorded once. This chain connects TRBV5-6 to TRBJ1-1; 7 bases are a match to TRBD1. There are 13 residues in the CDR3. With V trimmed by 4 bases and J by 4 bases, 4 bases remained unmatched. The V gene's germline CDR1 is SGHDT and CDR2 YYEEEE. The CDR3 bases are TGTGCCAGCAGCCGTACAGGGGCCACTGAAGCTTTCTTT. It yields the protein CASSRTGATEAFF.

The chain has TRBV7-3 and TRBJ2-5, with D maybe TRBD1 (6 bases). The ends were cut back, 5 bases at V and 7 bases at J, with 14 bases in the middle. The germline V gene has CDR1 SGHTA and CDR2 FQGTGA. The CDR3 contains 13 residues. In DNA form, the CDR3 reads TGTGCCAGCAGCGCTGGACAGCGCGGGACCCAGTACTTC. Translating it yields CASSAGQRGTQYF.

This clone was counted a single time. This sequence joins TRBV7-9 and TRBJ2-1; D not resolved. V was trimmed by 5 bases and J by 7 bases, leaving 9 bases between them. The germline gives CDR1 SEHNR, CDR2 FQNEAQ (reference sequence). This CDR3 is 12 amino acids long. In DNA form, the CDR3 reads TGTGCCAGCAGCGGACCCGAGAATGAGCAGTTCTTC. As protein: CASSGPENEQFF.

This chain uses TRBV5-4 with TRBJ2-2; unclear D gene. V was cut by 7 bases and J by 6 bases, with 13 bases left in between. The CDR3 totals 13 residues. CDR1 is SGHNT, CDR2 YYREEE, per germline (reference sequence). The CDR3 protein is CASRSDWSGELFF. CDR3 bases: TGTGCCAGCCGGAGCGATTGGTCCGGGGAGCTGTTTTTT.

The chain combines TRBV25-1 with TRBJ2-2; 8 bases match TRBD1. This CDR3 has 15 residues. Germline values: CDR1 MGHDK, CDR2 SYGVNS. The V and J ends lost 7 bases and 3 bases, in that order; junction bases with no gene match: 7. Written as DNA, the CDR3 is TGTGCCAGCATCGACGGGACAGGCTACACCGGGGAGCTGTTTTTT. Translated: CASIDGTGYTGELFF.

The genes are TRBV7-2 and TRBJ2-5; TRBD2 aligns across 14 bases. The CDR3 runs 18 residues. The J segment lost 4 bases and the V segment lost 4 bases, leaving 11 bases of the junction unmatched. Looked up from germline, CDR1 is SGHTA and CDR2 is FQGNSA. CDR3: CASSSGTSGSWGRETQYF. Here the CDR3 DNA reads TGTGCCAGCAGCTCCGGGACTAGCGGGAGTTGGGGAAGAGAGACCCAGTACTTC.

CDR3 nucleotide sequence: TGTGCCAGCAGTAGAGGTGGGGTGGATGAAAAACTGTTTTTT. It is translated as CASSRGGVDEKLFF. This chain links TRBV2 with TRBJ1-4, with D unclear. Germline V gives CDR1 SNHLY, CDR2 FYNNEI. Between the trimmed V and J ends, which lost 5 bases and 6 bases, there was a span of 13 bases. The CDR3 consists of 14 residues.

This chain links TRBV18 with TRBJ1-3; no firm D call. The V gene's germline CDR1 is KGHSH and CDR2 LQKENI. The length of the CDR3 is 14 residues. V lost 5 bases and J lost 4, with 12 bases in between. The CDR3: CASSSTAVGNTIYF. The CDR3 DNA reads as TGTGCCAGCTCATCTACAGCGGTAGGAAACACCATATATTTT. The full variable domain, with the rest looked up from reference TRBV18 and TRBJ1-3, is NAGVMQNPRHLVRRRGQEARLRCSPMKGHSHVYWYRQLPEEGLKFMVYLQKENIIDESGMPKERFSAEFPKEGPSILRIQQVVRGDSAAYFCASSSTAVGNTIYFGEGSWLTVV.

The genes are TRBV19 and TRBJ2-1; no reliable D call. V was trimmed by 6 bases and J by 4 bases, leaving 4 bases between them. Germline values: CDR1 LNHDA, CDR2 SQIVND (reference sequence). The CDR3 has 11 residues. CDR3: CASSEYNEQFF. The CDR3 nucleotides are TGTGCCAGTAGCGAATACAATGAGCAGTTCTTC.

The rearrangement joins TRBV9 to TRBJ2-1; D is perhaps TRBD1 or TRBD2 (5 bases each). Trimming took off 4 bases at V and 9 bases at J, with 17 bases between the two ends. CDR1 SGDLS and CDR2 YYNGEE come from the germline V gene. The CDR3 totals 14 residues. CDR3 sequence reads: CASSRPGAQGEQFF. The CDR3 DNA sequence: TGTGCCAGCAGCAGACCCGGGGCTCAAGGTGAGCAGTTCTTC. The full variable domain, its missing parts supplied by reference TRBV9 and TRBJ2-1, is DSGVTQTPKHLITATGQRVTLRCSPRSGDLSVYWYQQSLDQGLQFLIQYYNGEERAKGNILERFSAQQFPDLHSELNLSSLELGDSALYFCASSRPGAQGEQFFGPGTRLTVL.

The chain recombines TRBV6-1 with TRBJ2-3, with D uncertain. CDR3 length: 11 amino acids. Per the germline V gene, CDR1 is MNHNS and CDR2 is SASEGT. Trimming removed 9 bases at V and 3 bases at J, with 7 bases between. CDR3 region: CASLRTDTQYF. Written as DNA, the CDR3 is TGTGCCAGTTTGAGGACAGATACGCAGTATTTT.

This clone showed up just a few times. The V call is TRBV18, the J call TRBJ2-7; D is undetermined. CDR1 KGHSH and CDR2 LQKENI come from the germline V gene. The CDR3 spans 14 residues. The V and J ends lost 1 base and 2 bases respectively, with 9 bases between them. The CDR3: CASSPRPEPYEQYF. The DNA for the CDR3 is TGTGCCAGCTCACCACGGCCGGAACCCTACGAGCAGTACTTC.

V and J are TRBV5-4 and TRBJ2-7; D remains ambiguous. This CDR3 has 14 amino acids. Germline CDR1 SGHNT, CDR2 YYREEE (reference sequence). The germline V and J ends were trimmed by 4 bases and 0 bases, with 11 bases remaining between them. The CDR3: CASSNDWSSYEQYF. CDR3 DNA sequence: TGTGCCAGCAGCAATGACTGGAGCTCCTACGAGCAGTACTTC.

In DNA form, the CDR3 reads TGTGCCAGCAGCCGCAGACTAGCGGGGGAGGCCACAGATACGCAGTATTTT. This codes for CASSRRLAGEATDTQYF. J is TRBJ2-3 and V is TRBV7-8, with TRBD2 identical over 12 bases. V lost 5 bases and J lost 2; bases outside the gene matches: 8. Germline lookup yields CDR1 SGHVS and CDR2 FQNEAQ. The CDR3 has 17 amino acids.

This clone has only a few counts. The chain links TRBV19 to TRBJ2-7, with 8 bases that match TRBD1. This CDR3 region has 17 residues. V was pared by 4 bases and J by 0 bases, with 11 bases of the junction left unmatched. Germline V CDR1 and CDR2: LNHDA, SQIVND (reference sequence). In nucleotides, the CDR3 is TGTGCCAGTAGTAGCTCATCCGGACAGGGATCCTCCTACGAGCAGTACTTC. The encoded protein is CASSSSSGQGSSYEQYF.

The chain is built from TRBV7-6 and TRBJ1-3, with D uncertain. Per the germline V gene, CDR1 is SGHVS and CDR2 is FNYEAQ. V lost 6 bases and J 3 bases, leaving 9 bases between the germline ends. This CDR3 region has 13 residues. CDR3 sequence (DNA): TGTGCCAGCAGTCCTACCCTTGGAAACACCATATATTTT. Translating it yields CASSPTLGNTIYF.

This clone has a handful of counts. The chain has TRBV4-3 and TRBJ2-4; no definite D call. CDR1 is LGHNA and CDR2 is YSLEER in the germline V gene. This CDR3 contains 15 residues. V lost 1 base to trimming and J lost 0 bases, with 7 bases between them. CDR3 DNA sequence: TGCGCCAGCAGCCAAGGAGTCACAGCCAAAAACATTCAGTACTTC. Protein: CASSQGVTAKNIQYF.

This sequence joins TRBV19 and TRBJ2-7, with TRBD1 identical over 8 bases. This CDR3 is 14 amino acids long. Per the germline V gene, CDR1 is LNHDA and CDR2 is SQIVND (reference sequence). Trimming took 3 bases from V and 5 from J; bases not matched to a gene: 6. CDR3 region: CASSIRDRGDEQYF. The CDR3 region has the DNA TGTGCCAGTAGTATCAGAGACAGGGGCGACGAGCAGTACTTC.

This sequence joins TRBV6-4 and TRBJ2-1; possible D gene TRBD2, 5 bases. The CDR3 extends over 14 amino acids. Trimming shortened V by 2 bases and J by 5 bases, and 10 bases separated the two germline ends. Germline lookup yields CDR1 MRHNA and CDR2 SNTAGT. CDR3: CASSDGLSNNEQFF. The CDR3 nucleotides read TGTGCCAGCAGTGACGGACTCTCTAACAATGAGCAGTTCTTC.

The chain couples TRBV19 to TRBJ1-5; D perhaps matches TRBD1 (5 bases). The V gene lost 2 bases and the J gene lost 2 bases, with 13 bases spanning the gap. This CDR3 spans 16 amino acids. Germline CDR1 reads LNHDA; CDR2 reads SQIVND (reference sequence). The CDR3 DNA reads TGTGCCAGTAGTATACGTACGGGGGAAGGCAATCAGCCCCAGCATTTT. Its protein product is CASSIRTGEGNQPQHF.

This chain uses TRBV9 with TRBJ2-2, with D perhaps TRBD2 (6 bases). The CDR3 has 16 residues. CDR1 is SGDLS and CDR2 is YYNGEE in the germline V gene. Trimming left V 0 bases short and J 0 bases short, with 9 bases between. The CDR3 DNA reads TGTGCCAGCAGCGTAGATGGCGGGGCGAACACCGGGGAGCTGTTTTTT. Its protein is CASSVDGGANTGELFF. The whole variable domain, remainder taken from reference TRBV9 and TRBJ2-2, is DSGVTQTPKHLITATGQRVTLRCSPRSGDLSVYWYQQSLDQGLQFLIQYYNGEERAKGNILERFSAQQFPDLHSELNLSSLELGDSALYFCASSVDGGANTGELFFGEGSRLTVL.